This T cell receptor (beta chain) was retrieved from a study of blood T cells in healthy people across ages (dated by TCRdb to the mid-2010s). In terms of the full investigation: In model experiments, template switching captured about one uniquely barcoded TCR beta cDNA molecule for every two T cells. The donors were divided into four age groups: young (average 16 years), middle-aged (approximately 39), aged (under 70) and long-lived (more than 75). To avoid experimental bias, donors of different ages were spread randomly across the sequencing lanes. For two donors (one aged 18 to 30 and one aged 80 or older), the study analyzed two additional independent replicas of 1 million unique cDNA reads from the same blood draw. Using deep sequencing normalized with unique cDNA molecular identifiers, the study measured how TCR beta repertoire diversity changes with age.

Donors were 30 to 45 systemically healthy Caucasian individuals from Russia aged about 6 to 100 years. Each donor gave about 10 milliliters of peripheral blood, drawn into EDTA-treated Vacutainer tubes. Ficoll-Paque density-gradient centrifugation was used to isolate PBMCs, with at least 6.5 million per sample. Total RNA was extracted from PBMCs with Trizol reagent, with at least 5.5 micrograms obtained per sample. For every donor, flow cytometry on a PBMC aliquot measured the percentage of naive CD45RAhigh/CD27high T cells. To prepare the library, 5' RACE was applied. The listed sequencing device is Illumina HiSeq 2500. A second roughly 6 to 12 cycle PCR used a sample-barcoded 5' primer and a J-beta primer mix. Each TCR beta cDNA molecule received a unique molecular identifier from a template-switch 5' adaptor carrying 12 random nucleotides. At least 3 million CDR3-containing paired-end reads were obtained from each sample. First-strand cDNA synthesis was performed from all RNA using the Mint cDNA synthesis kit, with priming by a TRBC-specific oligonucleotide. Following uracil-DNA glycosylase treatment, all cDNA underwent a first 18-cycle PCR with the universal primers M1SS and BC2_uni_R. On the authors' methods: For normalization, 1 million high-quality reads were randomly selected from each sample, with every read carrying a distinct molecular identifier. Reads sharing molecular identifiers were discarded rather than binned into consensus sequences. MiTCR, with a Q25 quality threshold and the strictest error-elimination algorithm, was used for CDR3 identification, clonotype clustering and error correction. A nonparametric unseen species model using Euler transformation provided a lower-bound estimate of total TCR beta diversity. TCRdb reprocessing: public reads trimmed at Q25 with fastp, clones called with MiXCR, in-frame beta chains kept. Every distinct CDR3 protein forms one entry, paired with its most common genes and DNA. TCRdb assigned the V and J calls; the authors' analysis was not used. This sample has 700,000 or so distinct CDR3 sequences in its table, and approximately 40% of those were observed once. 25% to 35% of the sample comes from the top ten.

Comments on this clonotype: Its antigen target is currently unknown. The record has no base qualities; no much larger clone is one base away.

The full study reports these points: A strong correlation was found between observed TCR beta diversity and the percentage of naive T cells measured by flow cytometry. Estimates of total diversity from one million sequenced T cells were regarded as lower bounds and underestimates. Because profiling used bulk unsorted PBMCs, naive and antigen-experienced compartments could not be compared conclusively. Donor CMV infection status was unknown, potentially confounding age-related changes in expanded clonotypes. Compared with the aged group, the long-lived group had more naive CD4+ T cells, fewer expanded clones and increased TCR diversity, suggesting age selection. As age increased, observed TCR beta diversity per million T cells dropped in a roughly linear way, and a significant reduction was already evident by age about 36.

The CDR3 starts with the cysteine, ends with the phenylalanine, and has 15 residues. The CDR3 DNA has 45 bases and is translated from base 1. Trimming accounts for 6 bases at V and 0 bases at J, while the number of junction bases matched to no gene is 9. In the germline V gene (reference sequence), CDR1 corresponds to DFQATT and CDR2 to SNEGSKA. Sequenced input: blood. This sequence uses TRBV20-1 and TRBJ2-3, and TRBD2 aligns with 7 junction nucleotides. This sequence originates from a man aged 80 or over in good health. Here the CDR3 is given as CSAKPPGGSTDTQYF. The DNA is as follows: TGCAGTGCGAAACCTCCGGGGGGAAGCACAGATACGCAGTATTTT.